This TCR beta chain was sequenced during a study of T cells in Graves' hyperthyroidism and ophthalmopathy. Regions amplified from RNA transcripts were the TCR beta CDR3 regions. A first-round RT-PCR of the TCR CDR3 used the HTBI primer set. TCRdb re-called the multiplex PCR reads with MiXCR, one entry per CDR3 protein. The sample consists of under 550,000 distinct CDR3 sequences, just under 20% of them appearing once. General study results and limits: Ophthalmopathy and stable hyperthyroidism were told apart by a 13 V-J model. Most thyroid clonotypes that were expanded above 0.001 also turned up in blood.

In the case of this clonotype: The antigen is undetermined. A much larger clone differs by one base, so this may be a read error.

Germline values: CDR1 SGHKS, CDR2 YYEKEE (reference sequence). The CDR3 runs 13 residues. PBMCs were obtained from over 8.5 ml fresh peripheral blood. Source material: blood. This sequence joins TRBV5-5 and TRBJ1-1; TRBD1 matches at 10 bases. The TCR originated in a middle-aged man with Graves' ophthalmopathy. In nucleotides, the CDR3 is TGCGCCAGCAGCTTGGGACAGGGGACTGAAGCTCTCTTT. Translating it yields CASSLGQGTEALF.